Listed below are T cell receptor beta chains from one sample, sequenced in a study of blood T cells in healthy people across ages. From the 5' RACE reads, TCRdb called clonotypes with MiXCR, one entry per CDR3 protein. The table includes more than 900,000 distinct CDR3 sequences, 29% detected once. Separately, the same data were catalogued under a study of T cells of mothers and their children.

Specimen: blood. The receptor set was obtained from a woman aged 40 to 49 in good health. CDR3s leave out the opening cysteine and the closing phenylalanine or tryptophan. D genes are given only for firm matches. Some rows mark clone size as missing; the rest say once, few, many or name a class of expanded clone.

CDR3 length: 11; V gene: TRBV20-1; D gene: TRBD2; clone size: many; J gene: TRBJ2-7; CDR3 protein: SASTPLADEQY
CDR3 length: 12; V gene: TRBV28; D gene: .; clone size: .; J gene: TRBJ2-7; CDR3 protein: ASNQPPGTREQY
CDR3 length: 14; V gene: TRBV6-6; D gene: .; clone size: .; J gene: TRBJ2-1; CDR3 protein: ASSHRRGGSYNEQF
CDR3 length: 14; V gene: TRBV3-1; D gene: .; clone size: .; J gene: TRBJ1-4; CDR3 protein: ASSQDRTGRREKLF
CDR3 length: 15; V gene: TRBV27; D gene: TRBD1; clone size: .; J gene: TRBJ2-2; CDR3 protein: ASSLDGTGGNTGELF
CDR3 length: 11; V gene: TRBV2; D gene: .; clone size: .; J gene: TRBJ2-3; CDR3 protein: ASSDTLADTQY
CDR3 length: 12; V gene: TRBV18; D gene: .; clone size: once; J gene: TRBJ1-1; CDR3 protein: ASSPRQELTEAF
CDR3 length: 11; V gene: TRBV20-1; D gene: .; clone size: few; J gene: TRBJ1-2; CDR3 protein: SAGSLLDRGHT
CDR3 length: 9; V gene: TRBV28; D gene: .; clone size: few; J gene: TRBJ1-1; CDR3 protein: ASSSPTEAF
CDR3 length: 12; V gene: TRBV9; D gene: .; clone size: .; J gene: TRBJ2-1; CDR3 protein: ASSPLVSYNEHF
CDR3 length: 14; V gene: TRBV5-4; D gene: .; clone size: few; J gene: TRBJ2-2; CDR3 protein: ASSLIGRGDTGELF